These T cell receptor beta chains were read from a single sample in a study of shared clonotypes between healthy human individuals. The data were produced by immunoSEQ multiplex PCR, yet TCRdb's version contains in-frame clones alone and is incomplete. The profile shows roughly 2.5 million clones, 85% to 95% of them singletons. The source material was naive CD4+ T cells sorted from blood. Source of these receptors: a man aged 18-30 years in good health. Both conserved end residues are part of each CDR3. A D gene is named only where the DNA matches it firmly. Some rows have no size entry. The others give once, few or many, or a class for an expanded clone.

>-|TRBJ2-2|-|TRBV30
TGTGCCTGGAGACGTGGACCCGGGGAGCTGTTTTTT
CAWRRGPGELFF
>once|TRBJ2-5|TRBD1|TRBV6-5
TGTGCCAGCAGGAGGACAGGGAAAGAGACCCAGTACTTC
CASRRTGKETQYF
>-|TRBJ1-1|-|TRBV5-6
TGTGCCAGCAGCTTGGTCCCCCTGGAGGGCACTGAAGCTTTCTTT
CASSLVPLEGTEAFF
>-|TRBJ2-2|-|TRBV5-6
TGTGCCAGCAGCTTAGACTGGAACACCGGGGAGCTGTTTTTT
CASSLDWNTGELFF
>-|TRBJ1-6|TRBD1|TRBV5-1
TGCGCCAGCAGTCAGGACAGGGACGGTAATTCACCCCTCCACTTT
CASSQDRDGNSPLHF
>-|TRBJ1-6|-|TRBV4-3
TGCGCCAGCAGCCCAGCCTGGACAGTAATTGGTTCACCCCTCCACTTT
CASSPAWTVIGSPLHF
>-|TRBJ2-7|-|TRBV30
TGTGCCTGGAGTGACGGGAAAACCTACGAGCAGTACTTC
CAWSDGKTYEQYF
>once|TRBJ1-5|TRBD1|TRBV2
TGTGCCAGCAGCGAACCCGGACAGGGGGGCAATCAGCCCCAGCATTTT
CASSEPGQGGNQPQHF
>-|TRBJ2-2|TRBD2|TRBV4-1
TGCGCCAGCAGCCAATCAAGCGGGGGGCGGAACACCGGGGAGCTGTTTTTT
CASSQSSGGRNTGELFF
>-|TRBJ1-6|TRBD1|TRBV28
TGTGCCAGCAGTGGTGGTCAGGGGGATAATTCACCCCTCCACTTT
CASSGGQGDNSPLHF
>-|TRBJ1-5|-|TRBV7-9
TGTGCCAGCAGCTTAGATATTGCGCCCCAGCATTTT
CASSLDIAPQHF
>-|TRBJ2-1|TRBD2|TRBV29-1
TGCAGCGTTGGGACTAGCGGGAGGGCCTCTTACAATGAGCAGTTCTTC
CSVGTSGRASYNEQFF
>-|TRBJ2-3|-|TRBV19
TGTGCCAGTAGTAAGGCTGACACAGATACGCAGTATTTT
CASSKADTDTQYF
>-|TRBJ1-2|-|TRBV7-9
TGTGCCAGCAGCTTATTTGGGGTAATAAGGGTCGGCTACACCTTC
CASSLFGVIRVGYTF
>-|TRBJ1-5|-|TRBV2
TGTGCCAGCAGTGCATCTGGCAGGAGCAATCAGCCCCAGCATTTT
CASSASGRSNQPQHF
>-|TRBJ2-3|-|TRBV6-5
TGTGCCAGCAGTTCGGTCGGAGCGGGTACGCAGTATTTT
CASSSVGAGTQYF
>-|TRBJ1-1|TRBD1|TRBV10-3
TGTGCCAGCAGTTCCCAAGGAGGGAGGGGGCGTTTGCGGGCTTTCTTT
CASSSQGGRGRLRAFF
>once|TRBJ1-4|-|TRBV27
TGTGCCAGCAGTTTATCAGGGGCAACTAATGAAAAACTGTTTTTT
CASSLSGATNEKLFF
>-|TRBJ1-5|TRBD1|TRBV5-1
TGCGCCAGCAGTCCGGACAGGGGGCGTAATCAGCCCCAGCATTTT
CASSPDRGRNQPQHF
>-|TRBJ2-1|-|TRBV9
TGTGCCAGCAGCGTAGGAGGGGGAGGGAACAATGAGCAGTTCTTC
CASSVGGGGNNEQFF
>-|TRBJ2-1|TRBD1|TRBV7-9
TGTGCCAGCAGCACCCCCGGGACAGGGGGCTACAATGAGCAGTTCTTC
CASSTPGTGGYNEQFF
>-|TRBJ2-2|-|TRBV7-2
TGTGCCAGCAGCTTTCGGCGGGACCGGGGGGAGCTGTTTTTT
CASSFRRDRGELFF
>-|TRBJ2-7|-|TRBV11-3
TGTGCCAGCAGCTTTGACCTGGGAGAGCAGTACTTC
CASSFDLGEQYF
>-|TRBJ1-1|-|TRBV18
TGTGCCAGCTCATCTCAAGCAGGAGACACTGAAGCTTTCTTT
CASSSQAGDTEAFF
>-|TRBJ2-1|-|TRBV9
TGTGCCAGCAGCGTAGTGGGCGGGACGTTCAATGAGCAGTTCTTC
CASSVVGGTFNEQFF
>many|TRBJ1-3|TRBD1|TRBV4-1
TGCGCCAGCAGCCAAGATAGGACAGGGGGCTTTGGAAACACCATATATTTT
CASSQDRTGGFGNTIYF
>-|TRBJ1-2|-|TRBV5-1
TGCGCCAGCAGCTTCGCGGGGGACTATGGCTACACCTTC
CASSFAGDYGYTF
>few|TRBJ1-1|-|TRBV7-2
TGTGCCAGCAGCTACGGCACTGAAGCTTTCTTT
CASSYGTEAFF
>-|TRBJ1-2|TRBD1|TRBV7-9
TGTGCCAGCAGCGCCGAGACAGGGGGCGGTTATGGCTACACCTTC
CASSAETGGGYGYTF
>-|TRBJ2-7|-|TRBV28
TGTGCCAGCAGTTTAACCGCTACGGACAGTTACTACGAGCAGTACTTC
CASSLTATDSYYEQYF
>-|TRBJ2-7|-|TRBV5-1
TGCGCCAGCAGCTTGGGTGGCTTGGCCCACGAGCAGTACTTC
CASSLGGLAHEQYF
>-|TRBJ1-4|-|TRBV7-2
TGTGCCAGCAGCCCTGACAGGTATAGAGAAAAACTGTTTTTT
CASSPDRYREKLFF
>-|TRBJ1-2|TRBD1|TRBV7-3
TGTGCCAGCAGCTTATCTGGGACAGAGAATGGCTACACCTTC
CASSLSGTENGYTF
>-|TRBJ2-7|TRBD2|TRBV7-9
TGTGCCAGCAGCTTAGCCCCCGGACTAGCGGGAGCCTACGAGCAGTACTTC
CASSLAPGLAGAYEQYF
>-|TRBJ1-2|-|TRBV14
TGTGCCAGCAGCCAAGATTATAGAGGGCTCTATGGCTACACCTTC
CASSQDYRGLYGYTF
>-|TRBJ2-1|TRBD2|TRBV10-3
TGTGCCATCAGCGGGACCGGGACTAGCGAGACCTACAATGAGCAGTTCTTC
CAISGTGTSETYNEQFF
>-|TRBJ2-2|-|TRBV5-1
TGCGCCACCCAAAGGACTTACAACACCGGGGAGCTGTTTTTT
CATQRTYNTGELFF
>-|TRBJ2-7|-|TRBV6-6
TGTGCCAGCAGCTTAAACAGTTACGAGCAGTACTTC
CASSLNSYEQYF
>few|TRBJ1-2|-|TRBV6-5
TGTGCCAGCAGTTCTGCTGGGGTGGGAGGCTATGGCTACACCTTC
CASSSAGVGGYGYTF
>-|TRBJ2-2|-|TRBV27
TGTGCCAGCAGGACAGGAGTGGTGGCTGGGGAGCTGTTTTTT
CASRTGVVAGELFF
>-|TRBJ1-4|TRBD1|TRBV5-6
TGTGCCAGCAGCTTAACAGGGGAGGATGAAAAACTGTTTTTT
CASSLTGEDEKLFF
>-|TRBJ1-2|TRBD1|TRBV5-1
TGCGCCAGCAGCCCCACCGGGACAGGCTATGGCTACACCTTC
CASSPTGTGYGYTF
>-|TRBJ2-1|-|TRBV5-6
TGTGCCAGCACCCCGAGTTTCGGTGAGCAGTTCTTC
CASTPSFGEQFF
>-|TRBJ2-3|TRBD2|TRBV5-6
TGTGCCAGCAGCCACGAGCGGGGGGACTACACAGATACGCAGTATTTT
CASSHERGDYTDTQYF
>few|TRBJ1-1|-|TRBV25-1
TGTGCCAGCAGTGTGACGGTGAACACTGAAGCTTTCTTT
CASSVTVNTEAFF
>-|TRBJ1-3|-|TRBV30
TGTGCCTGGAGTCGGCTGGGGGCCTCTGGAAACACCATATATTTT
CAWSRLGASGNTIYF
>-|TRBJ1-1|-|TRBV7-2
TGTGCCAGCAGCCTAATCCCGATGAACACTGAAGCTTTCTTT
CASSLIPMNTEAFF
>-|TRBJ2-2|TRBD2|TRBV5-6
TGTGCCAGCAGCTTTCGGGGGGTACGCACCGGGGAGCTGTTTTTT
CASSFRGVRTGELFF
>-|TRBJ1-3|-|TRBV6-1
TGTGCCAGCAGTGAATCCTTGGGAAACACCATATATTTT
CASSESLGNTIYF
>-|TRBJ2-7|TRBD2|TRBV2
TGTGCCAGCAGCCCAAGCGGGACTAGCGGGCGGGTGCAAACCTACGAGCAGTACTTC
CASSPSGTSGRVQTYEQYF
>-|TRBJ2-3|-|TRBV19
TGTGCCAGTAGTACGCCAGGGGGCACAGATACGCAGTATTTT
CASSTPGGTDTQYF
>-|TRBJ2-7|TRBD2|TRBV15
TGTGCCACCAGCAGAGAACCAGCGGGGGGTCAGTTGTTTAGCTCCTACGAGCAGTACTTC
CATSREPAGGQLFSSYEQYF
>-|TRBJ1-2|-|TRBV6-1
TGTGCCAGCAGTGAAGTGGGAAGCTATGGCTACACCTTC
CASSEVGSYGYTF